The sequence of this T cell receptor beta chain was determined in a study of neurological immune-mediated disorders. This sample's time point: technical triplicate 2. The team produced cDNA through 5'RACE using 10-nucleotide random UMIs. TCRdb used MiXCR to reprocess the 5' RACE reads, holding one entry per CDR3 protein. The table includes under 65,000 distinct CDR3 sequences, under 30% detected once. Per the germline V gene, CDR1 is SGHRS and CDR2 is YFSETQ. The CDR3 sequence is 13 residues long. V lost 4 bases and J 4 bases, leaving 11 bases between the germline ends. This clonotype was observed at least ten times.

Sequencing was carried out using PBMCs. V and J are TRBV5-1 and TRBJ2-5; D possibly corresponds to TRBD2 (5 bases). The clonotype originates from a man aged 55 to 70 with HTLV-1-associated myelopathy (HAM/TSP). The CDR3 nucleotides are TGCGCCAGCAGCCCGGGATCGGGAGAGACCCAGTACTTC. Protein product: CASSPGSGETQYF.